One sample yielded the 21 T cell receptor beta chains listed below, sequenced in a study of PD-1 blockade in classical Hodgkin lymphoma. Stated time point: cycle 4 day 1 (C4D1), after 6 weeks of nivolumab. Brentuximab vedotin exposure varied among the patients, all of whom had relapsed after autologous stem cell transplantation. Measured with immunoSEQ multiplex PCR; TCRdb has only the in-frame clones, and not every one. Altogether 100,000 or so clones are present, 89% being singletons, with the ten largest covering around 20%. This sample comprised peripheral blood mononuclear cells (PBMCs), obtained before the fourth cycle of nivolumab. The origin of the receptors is a human donor with classical Hodgkin lymphoma.

This chain uses TRBV11-2 with TRBJ2-2, with D unresolved. V gave up 5 bases and J gave up 8 bases, with 15 bases separating them. The V gene's germline CDR1 is SGHAT and CDR2 FQNNGV. The CDR3 loop spans 14 amino acids. Written as DNA, the CDR3 is TGTGCCAGCAGCCATCTTTTGGGGTCGGGGGAGCTGTTTTTT. Amino acids: CASSHLLGSGELFF.

J is TRBJ2-2 and V is TRBV5-6; 8 bases align to TRBD1. The CDR3 spans 16 residues. After removal of 0 bases from V and 4 bases from J, the junction contained 5 bases not matched to a gene. Germline lookup yields CDR1 SGHDT and CDR2 YYEEEE. CDR3 sequence reads: CASSLAMGTGTGELFF. The CDR3 nucleotides read TGTGCCAGCAGCTTGGCGATGGGGACAGGCACCGGGGAGCTGTTTTTT.

V and J are TRBV19 and TRBJ2-3; 7 bases agree with TRBD2. Trimming at V came to 5 bases and at J to 10 bases, leaving 9 bases not matched to a gene. This CDR3 contains 13 residues. The germline V gene encodes CDR1 LNHDA and CDR2 SQIVND (reference sequence). In DNA form, the CDR3 reads TGTGCCAGTAGTTTCGGGACTAATTCGGCGCAGTATTTT. Its translation: CASSFGTNSAQYF. Based on the CDR3 plus reference TRBV19 and TRBJ2-3, the full variable domain is DGGITQSPKYLFRKEGQNVTLSCEQNLNHDAMYWYRQDPGQGLRLIYYSQIVNDFQKGDIAEGYSVSREKKESFPLTVTSAQKNPTAFYLCASSFGTNSAQYFGPGTRLTVL.

The V gene is TRBV19, the J gene TRBJ1-1; D not certain. The length of the CDR3 is 13 residues. The germline CDR1 and CDR2 sequences are LNHDA and SQIVND (reference sequence). V lost 3 bases and J lost 1, with 6 bases in between. For the CDR3, the DNA is TGTGCCAGTAGTATTGGCAGGAACACTGAAGCTTTCTTT. It codes for CASSIGRNTEAFF.

This clone is a singleton in its sample. The J gene is TRBJ2-1, the V gene TRBV27, with 8 bases matching TRBD1. V gave up 5 bases and J gave up 3 bases; unmatched junction bases: 0. Germline values: CDR1 MNHEY, CDR2 SMNVEV (reference sequence). This CDR3 has 13 amino acids. CDR3: CASSGTGYNEQFF. The CDR3 DNA is TGTGCCAGCAGTGGGACAGGCTACAATGAGCAGTTCTTC.

The chain uses TRBV7-2 and TRBJ1-5, with 7 bases fitting TRBD1. V lost 2 bases, J lost 1 base, and 8 bases stayed unmatched. Germline CDR1 SGHTA, CDR2 FQGNSA. CDR3 length: 17 amino acids. The CDR3 DNA reads as TGTGCCAGCAGCTTATGGGGCCGGGGACAGAGCAATCAGCCCCAGCATTTT. It encodes CASSLWGRGQSNQPQHF. The full variable domain, rest sourced from reference TRBV7-2 and TRBJ1-5, is GAGVSQSPSNKVTEKGKDVELRCDPISGHTALYWYRQSLGQGLEFLIYFQGNSAPDKSGLPSDRFSAERTGGSVSTLTIQRTQQEDSAVYLCASSLWGRGQSNQPQHFGDGTRLSIL.

This chain uses TRBV19 with TRBJ2-5, with D perhaps TRBD2 (6 bases). The germline gives CDR1 LNHDA, CDR2 SQIVND (reference sequence). V lost 3 bases to trimming and J lost 5 bases, with 13 bases between them. The CDR3 extends over 14 amino acids. CDR3 residues: CASSMGREMETQYF. CDR3 coding DNA: TGTGCCAGTAGTATGGGACGGGAGATGGAGACCCAGTACTTC.

This rearrangement joins TRBV5-1 to TRBJ2-5, with 8 bases identical to TRBD2. V trimming: 4 bases; J trimming: 2 bases; junction bases outside the gene matches: 4. The germline CDR1 and CDR2 sequences are SGHRS and YFSETQ. This CDR3 has 14 amino acids. The CDR3 DNA follows: TGCGCCAGCAGCCAGACTAGCGTTCAAGAGACCCAGTACTTC. This gives the protein CASSQTSVQETQYF.

This chain connects TRBV5-6 to TRBJ2-5, with TRBD1 identical over 8 bases. Germline CDR1 reads SGHDT; CDR2 reads YYEEEE. V lost 1 base to trimming and J lost 1 base; unmatched junction nucleotides: 6. The CDR3 loop spans 16 amino acids. The chain's CDR3 is CASSLFRTGPQETQYF. The CDR3 DNA reads TGTGCCAGCAGCTTGTTCCGGACAGGGCCCCAAGAGACCCAGTACTTC. Supplemented by reference TRBV5-6 and TRBJ2-5, the full variable domain reads DAGVTQSPTHLIKTRGQQVTLRCSPKSGHDTVSWYQQALGQGPQFIFQYYEEEERQRGNFPDRFSGHQFPNYSSELNVNALLLGDSALYLCASSLFRTGPQETQYFGPGTRLLVL.

The genes are TRBV6-5 and TRBJ1-2; D might be TRBD1 (5 bases). Per the germline V gene, CDR1 is MNHEY and CDR2 is SVGAGI. V shed 0 bases and J shed 3 bases, with 11 bases lying between them. This CDR3 has 15 amino acids. The CDR3 loop reads CASSYSAGSDYGYTF. The DNA of the CDR3 is TGTGCCAGCAGTTACTCGGCAGGGTCGGACTATGGCTACACCTTC.

This sequence joins TRBV5-1 and TRBJ1-1; tentatively, D is TRBD1 (6 bases). The V gene's germline CDR1 is SGHRS and CDR2 YFSETQ. The CDR3 spans 13 residues. V lost 3 bases and J lost 5, with 11 bases in between. In nucleotides, the CDR3 is TGCGCCAGCAGCTCGATAGGGGGAACTGAAGCTTTCTTT. It encodes CASSSIGGTEAFF.

The gene calls are TRBV19 and TRBJ2-3; possibly TRBD2 for D (5 bases). This CDR3 contains 11 residues. V lost 8 bases to trimming and J lost 5 bases, with 8 bases between them. Germline values: CDR1 LNHDA, CDR2 SQIVND (reference sequence). CDR3 residues: CASLAGDTQYF. The CDR3 nucleotides read TGTGCCAGTCTTGCGGGAGATACGCAGTATTTT.

V usage is TRBV4-2 and J usage is TRBJ2-7, with 7 bases identical to TRBD2. There are 16 residues in the CDR3. V shed 1 base, J shed 4 bases, and the junction held 10 bases outside the gene matches. Germline V gene data show CDR1 as LGHNA and CDR2 as YNFKEQ. The CDR3 DNA sequence: TGTGCCAGCAGCCAAGGCATTATGGGAGGGCAATACGAGCAGTACTTC. It encodes CASSQGIMGGQYEQYF.

J is TRBJ2-7 and V is TRBV7-2; 11 bases line up with TRBD1. V trimming: 5 bases; J trimming: 2 bases; junction bases outside the gene matches: 5. The CDR3 is 15 residues long. The germline gives CDR1 SGHTA, CDR2 FQGNSA. The CDR3 loop is CASSRWTGGTYEQYF. CDR3 bases: TGTGCCAGCAGCCGATGGACAGGGGGCACCTACGAGCAGTACTTC.

This clone was detected only a few times. The chain couples TRBV7-9 to TRBJ1-2, with TRBD1 matching over 11 bases. This CDR3 comprises 15 residues. V was pared by 7 bases and J by 7 bases, with 11 bases of the junction left unmatched. Germline CDR1 and CDR2: SEHNR and FQNEAQ (reference sequence). CDR3 loop: CASNSGQGESPGYTF. The CDR3 nucleotides are TGTGCCAGCAACTCGGGACAGGGGGAGTCGCCTGGCTACACCTTC. Full variable domain (rest looked up from reference TRBV7-9 and TRBJ1-2): DTGVSQNPRHKITKRGQNVTFRCDPISEHNRLYWYRQTLGQGPEFLTYFQNEAQLEKSRLLSDRFSAERPKGSFSTLEIQRTEQGDSAMYLCASNSGQGESPGYTFGSGTRLTVV.

The chain links TRBV29-1 to TRBJ2-5; no clear D gene. Looked up from germline, CDR1 is SQVTM and CDR2 is ANQGSEA. V shed 4 bases and J shed 5 bases, with 5 bases lying between them. This CDR3 region has 10 residues. The DNA for the CDR3 is TGCAGCGTTGCAGTGGAGACCCAGTACTTC. Translated, it gives CSVAVETQYF.

This rearrangement joins TRBV5-5 to TRBJ1-4, with TRBD1 matching 7 bases. The CDR3 covers 15 residues. Germline values: CDR1 SGHKS, CDR2 YYEKEE (reference sequence). V lost 5 bases and J lost 7; bases outside the gene matches: 11. CDR3 region: CASSQQGRGSEKLFF. The CDR3 region has the DNA TGTGCCAGCAGTCAACAGGGGAGGGGGAGTGAAAAACTGTTTTTT.

This clone was observed once. The J gene is TRBJ2-1, the V gene TRBV5-1; possibly TRBD2 for D (5 bases). CDR1 and CDR2 from the germline V gene are SGHRS and YFSETQ. Trimming left V 1 base short and J 6 bases short, with 17 bases between. This CDR3 is built from 16 residues. The CDR3 bases are TGCGCCAGCAGCTTGCGGTCTAGCCCGAGAGGCAATGAGCAGTTCTTC. Amino acid sequence: CASSLRSSPRGNEQFF.

The V gene is TRBV27, the J gene TRBJ1-5; a possible D gene is TRBD1 (6 bases). Germline values: CDR1 MNHEY, CDR2 SMNVEV (reference sequence). The V end lost 5 bases, the J end lost 0 bases, and 14 bases lay between the germline ends. The CDR3 extends over 16 amino acids. CDR3 in amino acids: CASSPWTDNSNQPQHF. The DNA for the CDR3 is TGTGCCAGCAGTCCATGGACAGATAATAGCAATCAGCCCCAGCATTTT.

This clone was observed once. The chain has TRBV6-5 and TRBJ1-2; 8 nucleotides align to TRBD1. Germline loops: CDR1 MNHEY, CDR2 SVGAGI. V dropped 4 bases and J dropped 2; count of bases not matched to a gene: 6. The CDR3 loop spans 15 amino acids. CDR3 sequence: CASSFQGAGNYGYTF. CDR3 nucleotides: TGTGCCAGCAGTTTCCAGGGGGCGGGGAACTATGGCTACACCTTC.

This rearrangement joins TRBV13 to TRBJ2-2; D gene ambiguous. Germline assignment: CDR1 PRHDT and CDR2 FYEKMQ (reference sequence). This CDR3 is 15 amino acids long. Trimming stripped 4 bases from V and 2 bases from J, with 11 bases between. Written as DNA, the CDR3 is TGTGCCAGCAGCTCTCCAACCTCTAACACCGGGGAGCTGTTTTTT. This encodes CASSSPTSNTGELFF.